These T cell receptor beta chains were read from a single sample in a study of shared clonotypes between healthy human individuals. The data were produced by immunoSEQ multiplex PCR, yet TCRdb's version contains in-frame clones alone and is incomplete. The sample lists around 1.6 million clones; nearly 99% were seen once. Sequences were obtained from naive CD4+ T cells sorted from blood. These TCRs come from a man aged 25 to 40 in good health. CDR3s include the opening cysteine and the closing phenylalanine or tryptophan. The D gene is left open where the match is weak.

CASSFGQGGGYTF	TRBD1	TRBV28	TRBJ1-2
CASSLRLAGAYEQYF	TRBD2	TRBV5-6	TRBJ2-7
CASSLTHRGSYGYTF	NA	TRBV6-4	TRBJ1-2
CAIRDPGQGFYEQYF	TRBD1	TRBV10-3	TRBJ2-7
CASIGAWRTDTQYF	NA	TRBV10-2	TRBJ2-3
CASSASRVGDTQYF	NA	TRBV2	TRBJ2-3
CATSSGGTGNTIYF	NA	TRBV15	TRBJ1-3
CASSQPGQGTDTQYF	TRBD1	TRBV11-2	TRBJ2-3
CASSQDFGELFF	NA	TRBV14	TRBJ2-2
CASRVRDEQFF	NA	TRBV6-5	TRBJ2-1
CASSQPMASRDEQFF	NA	TRBV4-1	TRBJ2-1
CASSFQGRGNQPQHF	NA	TRBV28	TRBJ1-5
CASSSVGQGRREQYF	TRBD1	TRBV5-6	TRBJ2-7
CASSLGGSRGHYGYTF	NA	TRBV7-9	TRBJ1-2
CASSPASGTSGNEQFF	TRBD2	TRBV7-8	TRBJ2-1
CASSLLAGPTHGGNEQFF	TRBD2	TRBV11-3	TRBJ2-1
CSVEQTGTYEQYF	TRBD1	TRBV29-1	TRBJ2-7
CASITSGRFHEQFF	TRBD2	TRBV28	TRBJ2-1
CASSAVGYNQPQHF	NA	TRBV9	TRBJ1-5
CASSFIPPGAGVTDTQYF	NA	TRBV5-1	TRBJ2-3
CSVDKVATNEKLFF	NA	TRBV29-1	TRBJ1-4
CASSLVRGDGYTF	NA	TRBV7-2	TRBJ1-2